The subject of this entry is one T cell receptor beta chain. Measured with immunoSEQ multiplex PCR; TCRdb has only the in-frame clones, and not every one. The sample contains hundreds of thousands of clones, around 87% of which appear only once. These data originate in a study of shared T cell receptors in the human thymus. The sample was also linked to a second study, of human thymus T cells. That report adds: Corrective cardiac surgery supplied the resected thymus tissue. Related research has reported that thymic repertoires overlap highly among unrelated individuals.

The sequence derives from a boy younger than two with a congenital heart defect. The specimen was thymocytes.

CDR3 bases: TGTGCCAGCAGCTTAGATCGGGTAGGGCAGGGGCTCTCCTACGAGCAGTACTTC. It codes for CASSLDRVGQGLSYEQYF. The chain joins TRBV7-8 to TRBJ2-7; D is perhaps TRBD1 (6 bases). Per the germline V gene, CDR1 is SGHVS and CDR2 is FQNEAQ. With 1 base removed from V and 0 bases from J, the gap between germline ends came to 19 bases. The CDR3 sequence is 18 residues long.